This T cell receptor beta chain comes out of a study of blood T cell repertoires in COVID-19 (dated by TCRdb to the early 2020s). In terms of the full investigation: Collaborator samples came from the United States, Italy and Spain and covered acute and convalescent phases of COVID-19. The material from the prospective study consisted of cDNA or gDNA derived from T cells, B-cell-depleted T cells, or PBMCs. Subjects who had been exposed to COVID-19, were actively infected with it, or had recovered from it provided the deeply sampled blood TCRbeta repertoires that made up the dataset. The repertoires were released in a freely available public database intended as a resource for research on the immune response to SARS-CoV-2. Samples came from the ongoing ImmuneRACE study (first 160 participants) plus 1,254 subjects from 6 global collaborators. The sample metadata nearly always contained a de-identified subject ID, COVID-19 status, age in years and sex. Where HLA class I and class II types were available, the types were taken from metadata supplied by the sample provider, not from assay-based typing. The paper's findings and limits, for the study overall: The amount of clinical and demographic metadata varied by source and participant and was provided uncurated.

Each collaborating institution followed its own protocols to collect whole blood in K2EDTA tubes. For TCRbeta analysis, collaborators shipped samples as frozen whole blood, isolated PBMCs, or DNA extracted from either of those sample types. TCRbeta CDR3 regions were amplified from genomic DNA by means of the immunoSEQ Assay, a bias-controlled multiplex PCR. The paper's data handling went like this. The number of nucleated cells in each sample was estimated from the amplification of reference gene primers within the assay. Sequence reads were collapsed and filtered to measure the absolute abundance of every unique TCRbeta CDR3 rearrangement. Productive Simpson clonality was computed per sample as the square root of Simpson's diversity index over productive rearrangements. The clones in this table, taken by TCRdb from immuneACCESS, are in-frame only. Not every clone is retained; where verified, under half of the shortfall comes from an unresolved V gene, and the cause of the rest is unknown. D and trimming were read from the DNA, whereas the V and J calls and clone size are those reported in that table. This sample comprises about 240,000 clones, 80% to 85% of them detected only once. The top ten constitute 3.4% of the sample.

On this clone: The antigen it recognizes is unknown. No base-level quality is on record; no much larger clone is a single base apart.

Clipping removes 5 bases from V and 7 bases from J, with 4 as the unmatched junction base count. Measured from the cysteine to the phenylalanine, the CDR3 is 12 residues long. CDR3 DNA is the only sequence kept; it has 36 bases, read in frame from the first base. CDR1 SQVTM and CDR2 ANQGSEA are derived from the germline V gene. Sample: peripheral blood. The chain is encoded by TRBV29-1 joined to TRBJ2-3, and TRBD2 aligns with 9 junction nucleotides. The origin of this receptor is a woman between 18 and 30 years old with acute or convalescent COVID-19. The CDR3 protein is CSVFLAGHTQYF. The sequenced DNA is TGCAGCGTTTTTCTAGCGGGACATACGCAGTATTTT.